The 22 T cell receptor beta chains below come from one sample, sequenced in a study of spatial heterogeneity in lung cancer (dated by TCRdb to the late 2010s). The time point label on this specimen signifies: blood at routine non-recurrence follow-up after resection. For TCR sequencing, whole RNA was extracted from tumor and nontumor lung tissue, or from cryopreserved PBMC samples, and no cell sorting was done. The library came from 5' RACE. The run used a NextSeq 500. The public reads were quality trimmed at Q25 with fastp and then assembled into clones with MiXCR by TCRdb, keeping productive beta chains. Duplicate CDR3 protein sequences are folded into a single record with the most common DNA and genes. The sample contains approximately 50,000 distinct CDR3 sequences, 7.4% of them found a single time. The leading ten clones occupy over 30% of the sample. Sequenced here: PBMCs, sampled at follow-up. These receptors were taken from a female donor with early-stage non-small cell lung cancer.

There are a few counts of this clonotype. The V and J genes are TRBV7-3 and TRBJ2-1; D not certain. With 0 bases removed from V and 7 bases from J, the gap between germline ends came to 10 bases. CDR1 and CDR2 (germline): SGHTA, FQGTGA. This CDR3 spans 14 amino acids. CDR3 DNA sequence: TGTGCCAGCAGCTTAACACCCGGTACTAATGAGCAGTTCTTC. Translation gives CASSLTPGTNEQFF.

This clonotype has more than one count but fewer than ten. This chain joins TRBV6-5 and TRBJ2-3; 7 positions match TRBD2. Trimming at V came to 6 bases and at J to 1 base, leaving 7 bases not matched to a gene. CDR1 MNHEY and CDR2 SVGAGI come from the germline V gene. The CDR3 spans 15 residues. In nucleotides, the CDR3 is TGTGCCAGCAGACCCAGCGGGGCCCGCACAGATACGCAGTATTTT. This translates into CASRPSGARTDTQYF.

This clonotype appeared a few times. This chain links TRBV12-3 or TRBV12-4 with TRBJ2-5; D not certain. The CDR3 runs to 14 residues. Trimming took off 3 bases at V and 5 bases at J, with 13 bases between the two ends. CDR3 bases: TGTGCCAGCAGTTTGGGCAGGTTCTTGGAGACCCAGTACTTC. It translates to CASSLGRFLETQYF.

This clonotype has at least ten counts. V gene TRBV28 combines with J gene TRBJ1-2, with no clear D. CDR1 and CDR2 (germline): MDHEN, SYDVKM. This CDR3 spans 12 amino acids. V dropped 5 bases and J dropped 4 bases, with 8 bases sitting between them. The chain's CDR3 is CASSRGLYGYTF. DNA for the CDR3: TGTGCCAGCAGTAGAGGTCTCTATGGCTACACCTTC.

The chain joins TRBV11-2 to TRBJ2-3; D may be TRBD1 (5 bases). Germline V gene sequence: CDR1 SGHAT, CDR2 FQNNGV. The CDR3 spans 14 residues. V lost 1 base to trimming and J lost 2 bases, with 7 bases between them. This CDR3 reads CASSLGTHTDTQYF. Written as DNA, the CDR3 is TGTGCCAGCAGCTTAGGGACACACACAGATACGCAGTATTTT.

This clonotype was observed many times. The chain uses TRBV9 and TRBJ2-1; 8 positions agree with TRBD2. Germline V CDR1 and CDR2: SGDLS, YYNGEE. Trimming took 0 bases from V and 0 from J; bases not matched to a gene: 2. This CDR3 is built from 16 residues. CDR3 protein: CASSVAGTSSYNEQFF. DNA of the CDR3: TGTGCCAGCAGCGTAGCCGGGACTAGCTCCTACAATGAGCAGTTCTTC. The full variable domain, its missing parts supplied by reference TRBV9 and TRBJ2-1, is DSGVTQTPKHLITATGQRVTLRCSPRSGDLSVYWYQQSLDQGLQFLIQYYNGEERAKGNILERFSAQQFPDLHSELNLSSLELGDSALYFCASSVAGTSSYNEQFFGPGTRLTVL.

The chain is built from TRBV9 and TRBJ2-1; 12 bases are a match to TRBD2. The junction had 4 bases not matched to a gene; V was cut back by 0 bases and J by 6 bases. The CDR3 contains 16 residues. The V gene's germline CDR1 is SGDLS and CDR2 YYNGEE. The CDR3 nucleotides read TGTGCCAGCAGCGTAGCTAGCGGGGGGGTTGGCAATGAGCAGTTCTTC. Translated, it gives CASSVASGGVGNEQFF.

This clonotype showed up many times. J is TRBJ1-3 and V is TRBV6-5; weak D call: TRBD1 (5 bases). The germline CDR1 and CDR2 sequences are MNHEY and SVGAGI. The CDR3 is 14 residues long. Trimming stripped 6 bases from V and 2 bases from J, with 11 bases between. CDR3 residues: CASSRGNTGNTIYF. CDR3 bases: TGTGCCAGCAGCCGGGGGAACACTGGAAACACCATATATTTT.

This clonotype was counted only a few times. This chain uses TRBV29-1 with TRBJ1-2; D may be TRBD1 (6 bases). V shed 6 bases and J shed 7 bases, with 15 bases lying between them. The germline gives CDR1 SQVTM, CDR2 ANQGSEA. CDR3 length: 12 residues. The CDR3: CSVGTTVGGYTF. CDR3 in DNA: TGCAGCGTAGGGACAACAGTCGGTGGCTACACCTTC.

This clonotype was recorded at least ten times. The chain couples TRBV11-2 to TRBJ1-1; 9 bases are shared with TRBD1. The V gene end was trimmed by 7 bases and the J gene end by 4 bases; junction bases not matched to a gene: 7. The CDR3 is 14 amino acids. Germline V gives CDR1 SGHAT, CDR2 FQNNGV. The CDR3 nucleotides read TGTGCCAGCAAAAATAACAGGGGGCCCACTGAAGCTTTCTTT. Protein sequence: CASKNNRGPTEAFF.

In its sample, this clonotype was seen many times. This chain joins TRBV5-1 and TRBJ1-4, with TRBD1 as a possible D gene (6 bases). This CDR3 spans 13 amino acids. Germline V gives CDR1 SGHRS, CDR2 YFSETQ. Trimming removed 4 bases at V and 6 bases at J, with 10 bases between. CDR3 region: CASSTGADEKLFF. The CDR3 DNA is TGCGCCAGCAGCACGGGGGCAGATGAAAAACTGTTTTTT. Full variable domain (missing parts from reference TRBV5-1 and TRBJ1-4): KAGVTQTPRYLIKTRGQQVTLSCSPISGHRSVSWYQQTPGQGLQFLFEYFSETQRNKGNFPGRFSGRQFSNSRSEMNVSTLELGDSALYLCASSTGADEKLFFGSGTQLSVL.

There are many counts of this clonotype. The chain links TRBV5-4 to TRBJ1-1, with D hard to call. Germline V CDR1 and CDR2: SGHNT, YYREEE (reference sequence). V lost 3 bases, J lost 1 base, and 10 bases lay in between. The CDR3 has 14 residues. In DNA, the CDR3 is TGTGCCAGCAGCTCGACCGTTACGAACACTGAAGCTTTCTTT. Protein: CASSSTVTNTEAFF.

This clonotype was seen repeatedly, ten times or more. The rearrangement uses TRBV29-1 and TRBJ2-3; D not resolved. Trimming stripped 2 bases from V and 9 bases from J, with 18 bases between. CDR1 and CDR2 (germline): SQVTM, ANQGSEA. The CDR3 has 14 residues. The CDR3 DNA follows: TGCAGCGTTGAAATTAAACTGCCTCATGAGACGCAGTATTTT. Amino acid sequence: CSVEIKLPHETQYF.

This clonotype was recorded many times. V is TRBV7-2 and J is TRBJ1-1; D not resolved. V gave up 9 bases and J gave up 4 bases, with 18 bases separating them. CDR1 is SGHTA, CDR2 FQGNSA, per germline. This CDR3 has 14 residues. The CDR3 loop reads CASCREAVVTEAFF. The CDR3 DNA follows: TGTGCCAGTTGTCGGGAGGCAGTAGTCACTGAAGCTTTCTTT.

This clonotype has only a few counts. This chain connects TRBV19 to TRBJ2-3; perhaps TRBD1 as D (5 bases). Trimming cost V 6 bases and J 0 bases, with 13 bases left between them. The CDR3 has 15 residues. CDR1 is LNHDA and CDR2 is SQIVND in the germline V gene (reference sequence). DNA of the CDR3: TGTGCCAGTAGAACCTATACAGGCAGCACAGATACGCAGTATTTT. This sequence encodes CASRTYTGSTDTQYF.

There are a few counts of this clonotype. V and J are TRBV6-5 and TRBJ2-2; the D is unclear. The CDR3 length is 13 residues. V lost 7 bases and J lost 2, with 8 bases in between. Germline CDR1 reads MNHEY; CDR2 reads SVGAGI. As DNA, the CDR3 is TGTGCCAGCACCGAGGAAAACACCGGGGAGCTGTTTTTT. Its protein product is CASTEENTGELFF.

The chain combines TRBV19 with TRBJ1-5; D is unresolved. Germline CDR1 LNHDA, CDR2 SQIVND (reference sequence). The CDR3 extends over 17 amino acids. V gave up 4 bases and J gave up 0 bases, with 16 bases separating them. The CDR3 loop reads CASSTPDGAYSNQPQHF. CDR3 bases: TGTGCCAGTAGTACCCCCGACGGAGCGTATAGCAATCAGCCCCAGCATTTT.

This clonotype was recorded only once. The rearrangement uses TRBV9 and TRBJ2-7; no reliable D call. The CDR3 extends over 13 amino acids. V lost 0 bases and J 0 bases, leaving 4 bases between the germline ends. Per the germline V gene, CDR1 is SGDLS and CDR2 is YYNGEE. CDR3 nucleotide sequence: TGTGCCAGCAGCGTAGATCCCTCCTACGAGCAGTACTTC. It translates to CASSVDPSYEQYF.

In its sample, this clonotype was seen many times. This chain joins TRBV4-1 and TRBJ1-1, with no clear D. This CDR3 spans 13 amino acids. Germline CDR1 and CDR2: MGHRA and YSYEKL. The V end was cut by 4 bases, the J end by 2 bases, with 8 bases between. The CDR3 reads CASSPVDNTEAFF. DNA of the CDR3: TGCGCCAGCAGCCCTGTTGATAACACTGAAGCTTTCTTT.

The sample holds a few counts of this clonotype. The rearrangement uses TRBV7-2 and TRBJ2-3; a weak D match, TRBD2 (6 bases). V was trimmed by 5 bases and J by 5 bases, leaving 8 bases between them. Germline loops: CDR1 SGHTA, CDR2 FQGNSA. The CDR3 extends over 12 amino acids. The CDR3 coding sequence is TGTGCCAGCAGCGGGGGGATAGATACGCAGTATTTT. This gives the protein CASSGGIDTQYF.

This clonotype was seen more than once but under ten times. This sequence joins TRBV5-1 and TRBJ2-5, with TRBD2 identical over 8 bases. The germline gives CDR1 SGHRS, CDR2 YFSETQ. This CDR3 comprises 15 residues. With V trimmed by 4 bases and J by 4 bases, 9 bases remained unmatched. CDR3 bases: TGCGCCAGCAGCCTGAAGACTAGCGCTGGAGAGACCCAGTACTTC. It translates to CASSLKTSAGETQYF. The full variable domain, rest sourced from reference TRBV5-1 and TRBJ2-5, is KAGVTQTPRYLIKTRGQQVTLSCSPISGHRSVSWYQQTPGQGLQFLFEYFSETQRNKGNFPGRFSGRQFSNSRSEMNVSTLELGDSALYLCASSLKTSAGETQYFGPGTRLLVL.

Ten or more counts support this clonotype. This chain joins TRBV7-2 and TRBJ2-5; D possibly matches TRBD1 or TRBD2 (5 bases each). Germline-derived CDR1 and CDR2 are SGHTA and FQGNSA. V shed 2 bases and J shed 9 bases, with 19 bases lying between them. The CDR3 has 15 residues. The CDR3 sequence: CASSLSRGAEGAQYF. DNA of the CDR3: TGTGCCAGCAGCTTAAGTCGGGGAGCAGAAGGGGCCCAGTACTTC.